A selection of T cell receptor beta chains follows, all from one sample in a study of identical twins. TCRdb re-derived calls from the 5' RACE reads in MiXCR, one entry per CDR3 protein. The data hold around 290,000 distinct CDR3 sequences, with 8.5% to 9.5% observed a single time. The same specimen was also included in a second study, on yellow fever vaccine responses in identical twins.

Sample: CD8+ T cells sorted from blood. These TCRs come from a woman aged 18-29 years in good health. CDR3s include the opening cysteine and the closing phenylalanine or tryptophan. D genes are given only for firm matches. Size is omitted from some rows. Given values are once, few, many or a class for expanded clones.

TRBV14,few,.,TRBJ1-2,TGTGCCAGCAGCGGGGCAGGGAACTTCTATGGCTACACCTTC,CASSGAGNFYGYTF
TRBV7-2,many,.,TRBJ2-7,TGTGCCAGCAGCTTAGCGCGGGAAGGGACGGGATATCTTAGGGCGCCCTACGAGCAGTACTTC,CASSLAREGTGYLRAPYEQYF
TRBV18,.,.,TRBJ2-5,TGTGCCAGCTCACCACCGCAAGGTCGGACTTCGTGGGAAGAGACCCAGTACTTC,CASSPPQGRTSWEETQYF
TRBV7-6,few,.,TRBJ2-3,TGTGCCAGCAGCTTAGAAAGGCAGGGTAGAACAGATACGCAGTATTTT,CASSLERQGRTDTQYF
TRBV27,many,.,TRBJ2-7,TGTGCCAGCAGTTTACGAGGGTCGTTGTCCTACGAGCAGTACTTC,CASSLRGSLSYEQYF
TRBV30,few,TRBD1,TRBJ2-1,TGTGCCTGGACCGTTAACCGGGACAGGGGCTTTGATGAGCAGTTCTTC,CAWTVNRDRGFDEQFF
TRBV6-2/TRBV6-3,.,.,TRBJ2-7,TGTGCCAGCACTCAGGGGAGTGCCGAGCAGTACTTC,CASTQGSAEQYF
TRBV6-5,many,.,TRBJ2-2,TGTGCCAGCAGTTCGTCTGGGACCGGGGAGCTGTTTTTT,CASSSSGTGELFF
TRBV27,.,.,TRBJ2-1,TGTGCCAGCAGTTTAATGGGCAGGGGTAGTGGCGAGCAGTTCTTC,CASSLMGRGSGEQFF
TRBV19,.,.,TRBJ1-1,TGTGCCAGTACTCCCTACGGTGCGGGGAACACTGAAGCTTTCTTT,CASTPYGAGNTEAFF
TRBV6-2/TRBV6-3,few,TRBD1,TRBJ2-3,TGTGCCAGCAGGTCAAGGGACAGCCCCACAGATACGCAGTATTTT,CASRSRDSPTDTQYF
TRBV12-3/TRBV12-4,.,TRBD1,TRBJ1-5,TGTGCCAGCAGTTGGGGACAGCAACCTAATCAGCCCCAGCATTTT,CASSWGQQPNQPQHF
TRBV10-3,many,.,TRBJ1-5,TGTGCCATCAGTGACCCGGACACTTATCAGCCCCAGCATTTT,CAISDPDTYQPQHF